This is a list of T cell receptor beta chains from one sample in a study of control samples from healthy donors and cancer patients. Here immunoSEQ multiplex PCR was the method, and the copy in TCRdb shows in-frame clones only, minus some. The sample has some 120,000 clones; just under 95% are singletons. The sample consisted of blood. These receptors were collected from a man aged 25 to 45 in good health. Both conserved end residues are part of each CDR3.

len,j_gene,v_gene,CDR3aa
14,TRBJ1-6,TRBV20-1,CSASAGGEDSPLHF
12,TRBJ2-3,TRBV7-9,CASRSGVDTQYF
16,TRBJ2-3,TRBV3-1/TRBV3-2,CASSQVSGGPSSAQYF
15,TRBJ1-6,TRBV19,CASREQGANRSPLHF
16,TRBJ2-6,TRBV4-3,CASSQERNSGANVLTF
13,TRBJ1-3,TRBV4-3,CASSQSRGNTIYF
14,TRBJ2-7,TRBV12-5,CASGLGQGVYEQYF
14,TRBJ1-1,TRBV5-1,CASSVWPTNTEAFF
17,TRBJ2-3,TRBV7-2,CASSSGVRGSLTDTQYF
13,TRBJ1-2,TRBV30,CAWSVNVNYGYTF
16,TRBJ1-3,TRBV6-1,CASSESGVSSGNTIYF
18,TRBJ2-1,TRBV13,CASSSGASAEVSYNEQFF
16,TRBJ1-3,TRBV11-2,CASSSLGQGEGNTIYF
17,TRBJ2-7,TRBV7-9,CASSTPATRQGWYEQYF
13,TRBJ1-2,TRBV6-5,CASRLQGFGGYTF